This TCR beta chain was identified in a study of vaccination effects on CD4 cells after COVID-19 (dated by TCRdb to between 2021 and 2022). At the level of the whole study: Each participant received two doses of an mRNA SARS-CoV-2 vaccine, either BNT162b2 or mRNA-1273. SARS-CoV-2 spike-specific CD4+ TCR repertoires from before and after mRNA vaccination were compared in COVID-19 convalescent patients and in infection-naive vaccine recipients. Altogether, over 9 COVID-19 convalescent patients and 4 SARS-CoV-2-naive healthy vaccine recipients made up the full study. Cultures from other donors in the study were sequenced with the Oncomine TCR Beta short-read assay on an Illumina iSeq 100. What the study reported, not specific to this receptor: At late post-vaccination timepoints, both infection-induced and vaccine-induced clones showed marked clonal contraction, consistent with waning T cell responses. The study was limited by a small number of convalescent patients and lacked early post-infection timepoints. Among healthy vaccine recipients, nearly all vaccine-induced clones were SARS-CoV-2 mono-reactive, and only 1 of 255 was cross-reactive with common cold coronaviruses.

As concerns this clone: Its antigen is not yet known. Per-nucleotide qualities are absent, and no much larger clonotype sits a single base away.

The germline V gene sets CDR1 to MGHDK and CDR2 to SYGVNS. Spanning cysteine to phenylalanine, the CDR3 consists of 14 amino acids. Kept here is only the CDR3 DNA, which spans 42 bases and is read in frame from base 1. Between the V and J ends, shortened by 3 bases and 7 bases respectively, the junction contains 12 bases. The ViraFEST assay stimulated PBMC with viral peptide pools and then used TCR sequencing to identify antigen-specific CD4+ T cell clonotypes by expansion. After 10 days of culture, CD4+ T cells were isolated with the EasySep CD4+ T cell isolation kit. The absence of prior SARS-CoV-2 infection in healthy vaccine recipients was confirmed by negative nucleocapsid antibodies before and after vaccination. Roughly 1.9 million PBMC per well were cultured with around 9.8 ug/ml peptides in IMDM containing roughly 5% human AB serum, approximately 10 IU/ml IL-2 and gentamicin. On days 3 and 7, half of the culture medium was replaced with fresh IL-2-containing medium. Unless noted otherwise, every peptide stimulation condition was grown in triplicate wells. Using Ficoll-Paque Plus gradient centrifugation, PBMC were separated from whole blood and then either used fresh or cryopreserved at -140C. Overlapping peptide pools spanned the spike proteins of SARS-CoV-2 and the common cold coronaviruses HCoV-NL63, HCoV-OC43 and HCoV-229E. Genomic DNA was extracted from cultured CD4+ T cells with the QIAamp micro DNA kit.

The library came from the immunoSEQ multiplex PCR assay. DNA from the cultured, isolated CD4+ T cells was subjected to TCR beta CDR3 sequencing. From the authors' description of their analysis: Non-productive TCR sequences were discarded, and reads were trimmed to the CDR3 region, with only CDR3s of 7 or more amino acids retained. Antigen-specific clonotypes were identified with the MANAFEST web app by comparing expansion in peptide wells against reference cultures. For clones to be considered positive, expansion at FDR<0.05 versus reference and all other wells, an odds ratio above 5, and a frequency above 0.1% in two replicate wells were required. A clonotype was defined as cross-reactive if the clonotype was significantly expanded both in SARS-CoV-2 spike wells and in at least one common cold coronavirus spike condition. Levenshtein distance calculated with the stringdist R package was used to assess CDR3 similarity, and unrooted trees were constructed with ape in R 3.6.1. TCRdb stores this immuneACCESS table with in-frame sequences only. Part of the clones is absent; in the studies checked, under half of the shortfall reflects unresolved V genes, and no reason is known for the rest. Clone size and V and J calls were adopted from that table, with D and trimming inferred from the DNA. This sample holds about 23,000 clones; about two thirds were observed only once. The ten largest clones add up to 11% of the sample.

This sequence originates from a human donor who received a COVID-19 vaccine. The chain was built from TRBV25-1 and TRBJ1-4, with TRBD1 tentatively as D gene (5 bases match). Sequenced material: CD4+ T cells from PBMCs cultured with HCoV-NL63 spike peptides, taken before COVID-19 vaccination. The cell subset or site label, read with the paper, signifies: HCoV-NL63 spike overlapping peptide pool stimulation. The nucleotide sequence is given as TGTGCCAGCAGTGATTTGGGGGTTGGTGAAAAACTGTTTTTT. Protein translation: CASSDLGVGEKLFF.